These T cell receptor beta chains were read from a single sample in a study of cytomegalovirus exposure and HLA in healthy donors. Assay used: immunoSEQ multiplex PCR; TCRdb lists only in-frame clones, some missing. The sample carries around 110,000 clones, roughly four fifths recorded once. The sample comprised PBMCs. These receptors came from a male donor in good health and CMV-seropositive. The CDR3 runs from the conserved cysteine through the conserved F or W.

J gene: TRBJ1-4; V gene: TRBV7-2; CDR3 protein: CASSLWKGGNEKLFF
J gene: TRBJ2-2; V gene: TRBV29-1; CDR3 protein: CSVATGGELFF
J gene: TRBJ1-4; V gene: TRBV10-2; CDR3 protein: CASSEHGTGPTNEKLFF
J gene: TRBJ2-7; V gene: TRBV29-1; CDR3 protein: CSVESGRAYEQYF
J gene: TRBJ2-1; V gene: TRBV9; CDR3 protein: CASSSIADYEQFF
J gene: TRBJ2-2; V gene: TRBV7-8; CDR3 protein: CASSQAGSRGAVGGELFF
J gene: TRBJ1-2; V gene: TRBV28; CDR3 protein: CASSLSGGNYGYTF
J gene: TRBJ2-4; V gene: TRBV4-3; CDR3 protein: CASSQGTSGGARAKNIQYF
J gene: TRBJ1-4; V gene: TRBV6-5; CDR3 protein: CASSSDRGNEKLFF
J gene: TRBJ2-7; V gene: TRBV6-6; CDR3 protein: CASSSGPILEQYF
J gene: TRBJ1-2; V gene: TRBV27; CDR3 protein: CASSQDRGYGYTF
J gene: TRBJ1-4; V gene: TRBV6-5; CDR3 protein: CASSYSWASTNEKLFF
J gene: TRBJ1-2; V gene: TRBV5-4; CDR3 protein: CASRRQGAGGYTF
J gene: TRBJ2-1; V gene: TRBV27; CDR3 protein: CASRWTSGKWSDEQFF
J gene: TRBJ2-3; V gene: TRBV5-8; CDR3 protein: CASSARGLAGTTDTQYF
J gene: TRBJ2-7; V gene: TRBV18; CDR3 protein: CASSFLSQDRGVQYF
J gene: TRBJ2-2; V gene: TRBV7-9; CDR3 protein: CASSPPGQGPGELFF
J gene: TRBJ1-2; V gene: TRBV6-1; CDR3 protein: CASSELGGPTYNYGYTF
J gene: TRBJ1-4; V gene: TRBV7-9; CDR3 protein: CASSSQGESMSEKLFF
J gene: TRBJ1-2; V gene: TRBV30; CDR3 protein: CAWSQTGTGFNGYTF
J gene: TRBJ1-1; V gene: TRBV28; CDR3 protein: CATKDSVNTEAFF
J gene: TRBJ2-2; V gene: TRBV7-3; CDR3 protein: CASSLATSGTNTGELFF
J gene: TRBJ2-7; V gene: TRBV25-1; CDR3 protein: CASSGTGTSGYEQYF
J gene: TRBJ2-1; V gene: TRBV9; CDR3 protein: CASSAFGDNEQFF
J gene: TRBJ2-7; V gene: TRBV29-1; CDR3 protein: CSVEVIDSSSYEQYF
J gene: TRBJ1-5; V gene: TRBV2; CDR3 protein: CASEQGQGVSSNQPQHF
J gene: TRBJ2-7; V gene: TRBV5-6; CDR3 protein: CASSLATPSYEQYF
J gene: TRBJ2-1; V gene: TRBV28; CDR3 protein: CASSLSQGASEQFF
J gene: TRBJ2-1; V gene: TRBV27; CDR3 protein: CASSLTAGAYNEQFF
J gene: TRBJ2-5; V gene: TRBV27; CDR3 protein: CASSLSTSGGEETQYF
J gene: TRBJ2-3; V gene: TRBV6-6; CDR3 protein: CASSLKAGDTQYF
J gene: TRBJ2-5; V gene: TRBV7-2; CDR3 protein: CASSSHGEGEQYF
J gene: -; V gene: TRBV6-6; CDR3 protein: CASSYTGLSYEQFF
J gene: TRBJ2-5; V gene: TRBV7-3; CDR3 protein: CASSLAGGHIGETQYF
J gene: TRBJ2-7; V gene: TRBV27; CDR3 protein: CASRERQGPYEQYF
J gene: TRBJ2-3; V gene: TRBV6-1; CDR3 protein: CASSEPPDTQYF
J gene: TRBJ2-1; V gene: TRBV2; CDR3 protein: CASSEIGTGVNEQFF
J gene: TRBJ2-1; V gene: TRBV5-1; CDR3 protein: CASRPGQGNNEQFF